This entry describes one T cell receptor (beta chain). Its target is not known. Vbeta (60) and Jbeta (13) primers were used in the PCR. Original data processing: There were about 80 million unique TCR beta chains by a later count, and 8.5 million to 14 million of them were shared. Clones were read by immunoSEQ multiplex PCR, and TCRdb kept only the in-frame ones, dropping some. V, J and clone size are taken as reported in that table, and D and trimming were inferred from the DNA itself. This sample has about 160,000 clones, with 60% to 80% found just once. The data belong to a study of cytomegalovirus exposure and HLA in healthy donors. Overall study findings and caveats: Presence/absence analyses supposed approximately even sequencing depth among donors. Within a later analysis, the majority of CMV-associated TCR beta chains appeared HLA-restricted.

The germline CDR1 and CDR2 sequences are MNHEY and SMNVEV (reference sequence). V was clipped by 3 bases and J by 3 bases, with 10 bases between them. The length of the CDR3 is 14 residues. V gene TRBV27 combines with J gene TRBJ2-3; perhaps TRBD2 as D (5 bases). The receptor was derived from a woman between 25 and 40 years old in good health and CMV-seronegative. The specimen was PBMCs. The CDR3 nucleotides read TGTGCCAGCAGTTTCCTCGGACTGACAGATACGCAGTATTTT. This sequence encodes CASSFLGLTDTQYF.